This TCR beta chain was sequenced during a study of blood T cell repertoires in COVID-19. Germline V gene sequence: CDR1 ENHRY, CDR2 SYGVKD. V lost 6 bases to trimming and J lost 7 bases; unmatched junction nucleotides: 4. The CDR3 totals 14 residues. Using immunoSEQ multiplex PCR, the repertoire was profiled, and TCRdb retains in-frame clones only, with some absent. Here the sample spans 140,000 to 150,000 clones, 80% being singletons. The specimen was peripheral blood. The receptor comes from a man aged 55 to 69 with active or convalescent COVID-19. The chain couples TRBV10-3 to TRBJ1-5; 12 bases match TRBD1. The CDR3 sequence: CAIRGGTGGQPQHF. The CDR3 DNA follows: TGTGCCATCAGAGGCGGGACAGGGGGCCAGCCCCAGCATTTT.